This T cell receptor beta chain was found in a study of CD8 T cells in Susac syndrome. Reverse transcription of about 0.5 to 1 ug RNA used random hexamers. MiXCR was run by TCRdb on the immunoSEQ multiplex PCR reads, yielding one entry per CDR3 protein. This repertoire shows 180,000 or so distinct CDR3 sequences, around 96% found once; its top ten account for approximately 0.098%. Deletions cut 1 base from V and 5 bases from J, with 9 bases between. The CDR3 runs 14 residues. Germline CDR1 reads SEHNR; CDR2 reads FQNEAQ (reference sequence). This chain uses TRBV7-9 with TRBJ2-1; TRBD1 might be the D (5 bases). Sequenced material: CD4+ T cells from PBMCs. The sequence was obtained from a human donor in good health. DNA of the CDR3: TGTGCCAGCAGCTTAGGACAGCACCACAATGAGCAGTTCTTC. Amino acids: CASSLGQHHNEQFF.